Below are 3 T cell receptor beta chains sequenced from a single sample in a study of cytomegalovirus exposure and HLA in healthy donors. Use of 60 Vbeta and 13 Jbeta primers characterized the PCR. Method: immunoSEQ multiplex PCR; TCRdb's copy keeps in-frame clones and lacks some. The top ten clones hold 4.1% of a sample with some 170,000 clones, over 80% of them seen once. The sample was PBMCs. Receptors originate from a man between 45 and 60 years old in good health and CMV-seropositive.

The rearrangement links TRBV7-9 to TRBJ2-7; D call uncertain. V lost 1 base, J lost 1 base, and 8 bases lay in between. There are 14 residues in the CDR3. In germline, CDR1 is SEHNR, CDR2 FQNEAQ (reference sequence). CDR3 nucleotide sequence: TGTGCCAGCAGCTTAGGGTCTATTTCCTACGAGCAGTACTTC. This gives the protein CASSLGSISYEQYF. The full variable domain, with the rest looked up from reference TRBV7-9 and TRBJ2-7, is DTGVSQNPRHKITKRGQNVTFRCDPISEHNRLYWYRQTLGQGPEFLTYFQNEAQLEKSRLLSDRFSAERPKGSFSTLEIQRTEQGDSAMYLCASSLGSISYEQYFGPGTRLTVT.

This chain joins TRBV6-6 and TRBJ2-7; 8 bases line up with TRBD1. The trim removed 2 bases at V and 6 bases at J, leaving 9 bases unmatched. Germline V gene lookup returns CDR1 MNHNY and CDR2 SVGAGI (reference sequence). CDR3 length: 15 residues. The chain's CDR3 is CASSYAEGTGFEQYF. CDR3 nucleotides: TGTGCCAGCAGTTACGCGGAGGGGACAGGATTCGAGCAGTACTTC.

This clone was counted only a few times. This chain connects TRBV5-5 to TRBJ2-7, with 11 bases matching TRBD1. The V gene end was trimmed by 4 bases and the J gene end by 3 bases; junction bases not matched to a gene: 6. The CDR3 totals 15 residues. Looked up from germline, CDR1 is SGHKS and CDR2 is YYEKEE (reference sequence). Here the CDR3 reads CASSLTGTGGYEQYF. The CDR3 bases are TGTGCCAGCAGCCTAACCGGGACAGGGGGCTACGAGCAGTACTTC.